Presented here are 6 T cell receptor beta chains from one specimen sequenced in a study of T cell changes during pregnancy in multiple sclerosis. Clones were sequenced by immunoSEQ multiplex PCR, and TCRdb holds only the in-frame ones, with some missing. The sample holds about 85,000 clones, approximately 93% seen once. The sequencing here drew on peripheral blood, taken in the first trimester of pregnancy. These receptors all stem from a female donor with multiple sclerosis, enrolled in a pregnancy study.

This sequence joins TRBV19 and TRBJ2-3; 7 bases line up with TRBD1. Germline V gene data show CDR1 as LNHDA and CDR2 as SQIVND (reference sequence). This CDR3 has 14 amino acids. V shed 9 bases, J shed 6 bases, and the junction held 12 bases outside the gene matches. The CDR3 sequence: CASKGTDRIDTQYF. The CDR3 nucleotides are TGTGCCAGCAAAGGGACAGACCGCATTGATACGCAGTATTTT.

The rearrangement joins TRBV9 to TRBJ1-1; D unclear. The CDR3 runs to 14 residues. V lost 4 bases, J lost 2 bases, and 12 bases lay in between. CDR1 is SGDLS, CDR2 YYNGEE, per germline. The CDR3 nucleotides read TGTGCCAGCAGCCCAACGGGGAAAAACACTGAAGCTTTCTTT. Residues: CASSPTGKNTEAFF. Complete variable domain (other parts from reference TRBV9 and TRBJ1-1): DSGVTQTPKHLITATGQRVTLRCSPRSGDLSVYWYQQSLDQGLQFLIQYYNGEERAKGNILERFSAQQFPDLHSELNLSSLELGDSALYFCASSPTGKNTEAFFGQGTRLTVV.

This clone was observed a handful of times. The chain employs TRBV5-4 and TRBJ2-2, with 7 bases aligning to TRBD2. This CDR3 is built from 15 residues. Germline trimming cut 6 bases from V and 4 bases from J; bases unmatched to any gene: 9. From germline, CDR1 is SGHNT and CDR2 YYREEE (reference sequence). CDR3 sequence reads: CASTPGGGGTGELFF. In nucleotides, the CDR3 is TGTGCCAGCACCCCCGGAGGCGGGGGCACCGGGGAGCTGTTTTTT.

The chain carries TRBV9 and TRBJ1-2; the match to TRBD1 covers 7 bases. The CDR3 runs 13 residues. Germline V CDR1 and CDR2: SGDLS, YYNGEE. V was clipped by 1 base and J by 9 bases; unmatched bases: 6. CDR3 sequence (DNA): TGTGCCAGCAGCGTAAAGGGGGCGAAAAGCTACACCTTC. Translated: CASSVKGAKSYTF.

The chain joins TRBV28 to TRBJ1-5; D is possibly TRBD1 (6 bases). The CDR3 is made up of 14 amino acids. The germline CDR1 and CDR2 sequences are MDHEN and SYDVKM. V dropped 7 bases and J dropped 3 bases, with 13 bases sitting between them. Written as DNA, the CDR3 is TGTGCCAGCATCGCGGACAGAACCAATCAGCCCCAGCATTTT. Amino acid sequence: CASIADRTNQPQHF.

The chain links TRBV5-6 to TRBJ2-4, with D possibly TRBD1 on 5 matching bases. V lost 0 bases and J 0 bases, leaving 16 bases between the germline ends. Germline V gene lookup returns CDR1 SGHDT and CDR2 YYEEEE. CDR3 length: 18 amino acids. The CDR3 sequence is CASSLADSRWVAKNIQYF. CDR3 nucleotides: TGTGCCAGCAGCTTGGCTGACAGCCGATGGGTAGCCAAAAACATTCAGTACTTC.